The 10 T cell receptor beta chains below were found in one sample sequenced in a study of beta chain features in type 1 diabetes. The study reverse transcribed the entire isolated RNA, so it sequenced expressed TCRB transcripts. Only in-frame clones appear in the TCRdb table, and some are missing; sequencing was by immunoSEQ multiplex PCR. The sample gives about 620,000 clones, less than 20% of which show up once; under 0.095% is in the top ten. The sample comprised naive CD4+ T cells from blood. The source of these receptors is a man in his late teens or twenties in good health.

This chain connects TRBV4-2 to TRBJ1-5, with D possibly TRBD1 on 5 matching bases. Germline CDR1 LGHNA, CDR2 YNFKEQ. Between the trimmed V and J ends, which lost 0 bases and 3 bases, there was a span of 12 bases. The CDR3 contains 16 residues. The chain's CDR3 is CASSQDLWGNNQPQHF. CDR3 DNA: TGTGCCAGCAGCCAAGATCTGTGGGGGAACAATCAGCCCCAGCATTTT.

The CDR3 protein is CASSPGYTGELFF. The CDR3 bases are TGTGCCAGCAGCCCGGGATACACCGGGGAGCTGTTTTTT. The V call is TRBV6-6, the J call TRBJ2-2, with a weak D call TRBD2 (5 bases). There are 13 residues in the CDR3. CDR1 and CDR2 from the germline V gene are MNHNY and SVGAGI (reference sequence). Trimming cost V 6 bases and J 3 bases, with 8 bases left between them.

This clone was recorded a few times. The CDR3 sequence: CASGRRTGAGNTIYF. CDR3 bases: TGTGCCAGTGGTAGACGGACAGGGGCTGGAAACACCATATATTTT. V gene TRBV7-9 combines with J gene TRBJ1-3; 9 bases are shared with TRBD1. The V segment lost 9 bases and the J segment 2 bases; nucleotides outside the gene matches: 8. Germline V CDR1 and CDR2: SEHNR, FQNEAQ (reference sequence). The CDR3 runs 15 residues.

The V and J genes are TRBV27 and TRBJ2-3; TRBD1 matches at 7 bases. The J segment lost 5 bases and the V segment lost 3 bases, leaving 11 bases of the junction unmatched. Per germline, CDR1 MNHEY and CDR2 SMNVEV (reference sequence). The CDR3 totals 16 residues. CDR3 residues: CASSFFTRQGEDTQYF. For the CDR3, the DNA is TGTGCCAGCAGTTTCTTTACCCGACAGGGCGAAGATACGCAGTATTTT.

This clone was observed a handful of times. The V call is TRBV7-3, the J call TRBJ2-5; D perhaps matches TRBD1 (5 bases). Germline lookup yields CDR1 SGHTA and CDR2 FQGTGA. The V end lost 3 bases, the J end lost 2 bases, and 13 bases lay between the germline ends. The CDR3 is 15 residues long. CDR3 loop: CASSFQGRRQETQYF. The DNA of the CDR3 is TGTGCCAGCAGCTTCCAGGGAAGAAGGCAAGAGACCCAGTACTTC.

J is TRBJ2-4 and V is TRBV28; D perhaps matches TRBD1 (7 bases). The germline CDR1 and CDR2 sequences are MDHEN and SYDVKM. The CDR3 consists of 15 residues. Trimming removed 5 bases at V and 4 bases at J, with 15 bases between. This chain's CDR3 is CASSPQGGMKNIQYF. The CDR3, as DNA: TGTGCCAGCAGTCCTCAGGGGGGAATGAAAAACATTCAGTACTTC.

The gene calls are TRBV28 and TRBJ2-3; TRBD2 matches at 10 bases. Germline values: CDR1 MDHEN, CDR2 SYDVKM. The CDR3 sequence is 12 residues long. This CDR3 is CRSGRVADTQYF. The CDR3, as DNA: TGTAGAAGCGGGAGGGTGGCAGATACGCAGTATTTT.

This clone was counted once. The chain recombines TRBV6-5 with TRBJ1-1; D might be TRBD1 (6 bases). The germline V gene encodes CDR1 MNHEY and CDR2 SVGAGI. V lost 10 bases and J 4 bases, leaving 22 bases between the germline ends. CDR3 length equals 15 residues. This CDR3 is CAIKGLRQELTEAFF. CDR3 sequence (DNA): TGTGCCATCAAGGGGCTTAGACAGGAACTCACTGAAGCTTTCTTT.

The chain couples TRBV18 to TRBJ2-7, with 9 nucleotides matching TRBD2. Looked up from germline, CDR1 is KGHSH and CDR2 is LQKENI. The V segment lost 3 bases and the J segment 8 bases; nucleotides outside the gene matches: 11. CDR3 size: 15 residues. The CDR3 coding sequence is TGTGCCAGCTCACCCGGGGGCCTAGCGGGGCACCAGCAGTACTTC. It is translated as CASSPGGLAGHQQYF.

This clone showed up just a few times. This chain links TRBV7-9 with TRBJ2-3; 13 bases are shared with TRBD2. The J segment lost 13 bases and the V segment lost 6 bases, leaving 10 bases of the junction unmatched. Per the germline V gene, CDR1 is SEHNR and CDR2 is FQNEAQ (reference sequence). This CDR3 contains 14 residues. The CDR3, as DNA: TGTGCCAGCAGTCGTCCCGGACTAGCGGGAGTCGAGTATTTT. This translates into CASSRPGLAGVEYF.